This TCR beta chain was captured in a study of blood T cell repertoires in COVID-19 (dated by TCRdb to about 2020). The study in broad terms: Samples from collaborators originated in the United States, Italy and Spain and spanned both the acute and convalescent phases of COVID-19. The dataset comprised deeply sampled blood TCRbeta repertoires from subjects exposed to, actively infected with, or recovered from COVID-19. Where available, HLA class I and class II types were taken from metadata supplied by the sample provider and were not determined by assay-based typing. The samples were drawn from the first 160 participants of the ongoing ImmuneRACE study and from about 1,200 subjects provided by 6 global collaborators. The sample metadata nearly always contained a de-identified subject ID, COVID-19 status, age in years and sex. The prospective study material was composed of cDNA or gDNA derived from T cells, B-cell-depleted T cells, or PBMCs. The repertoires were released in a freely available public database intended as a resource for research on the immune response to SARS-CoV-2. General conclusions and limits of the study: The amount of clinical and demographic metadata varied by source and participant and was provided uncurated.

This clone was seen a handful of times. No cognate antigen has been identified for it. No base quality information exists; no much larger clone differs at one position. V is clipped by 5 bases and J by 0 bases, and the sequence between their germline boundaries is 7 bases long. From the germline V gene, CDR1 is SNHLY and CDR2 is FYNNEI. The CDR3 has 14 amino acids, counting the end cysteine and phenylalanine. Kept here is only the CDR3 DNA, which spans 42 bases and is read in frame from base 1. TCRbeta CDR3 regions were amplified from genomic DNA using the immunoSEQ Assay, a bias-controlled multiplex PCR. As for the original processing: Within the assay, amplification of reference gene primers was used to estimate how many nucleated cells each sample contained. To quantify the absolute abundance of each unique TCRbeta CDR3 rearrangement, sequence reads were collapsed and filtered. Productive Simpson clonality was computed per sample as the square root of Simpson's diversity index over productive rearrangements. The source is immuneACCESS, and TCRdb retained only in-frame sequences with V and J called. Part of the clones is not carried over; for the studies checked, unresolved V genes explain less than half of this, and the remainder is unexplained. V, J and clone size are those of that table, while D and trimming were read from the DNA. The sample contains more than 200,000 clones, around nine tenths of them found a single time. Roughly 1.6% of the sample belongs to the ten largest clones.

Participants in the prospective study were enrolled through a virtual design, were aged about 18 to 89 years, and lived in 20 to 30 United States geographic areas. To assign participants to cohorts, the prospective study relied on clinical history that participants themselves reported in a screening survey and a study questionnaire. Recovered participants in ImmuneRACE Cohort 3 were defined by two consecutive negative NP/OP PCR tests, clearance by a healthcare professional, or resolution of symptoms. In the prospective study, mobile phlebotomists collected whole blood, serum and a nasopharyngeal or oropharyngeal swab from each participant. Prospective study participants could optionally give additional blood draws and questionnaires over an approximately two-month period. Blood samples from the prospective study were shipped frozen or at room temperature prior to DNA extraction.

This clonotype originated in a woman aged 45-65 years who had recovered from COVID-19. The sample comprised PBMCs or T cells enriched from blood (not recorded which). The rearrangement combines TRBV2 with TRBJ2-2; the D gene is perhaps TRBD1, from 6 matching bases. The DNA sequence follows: TGTGCCAGCAGTACAGGGCCGAACACCGGGGAGCTGTTTTTT. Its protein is CASSTGPNTGELFF.